The source of this TCR beta chain is a study of T-cell reconstitution after alpha-beta-depleted transplantation in children. This clonotype was detected ten times or more. Unique molecular identifiers were built into the TCRbeta library. MiXCR, run by TCRdb on the PCR reads, gives a single entry per CDR3 protein. The sample holds approximately 640,000 distinct CDR3 sequences, 16% seen once. Germline V gene sequence: CDR1 DFQATT, CDR2 SNEGSKA (reference sequence). The CDR3 is 15 amino acids. V was trimmed by 3 bases and J by 7 bases, leaving 16 bases between them. The chain combines TRBV20-1 with TRBJ1-6, with a weak D call TRBD1 (5 bases). The starting material was PBMCs from the stem cell graft donor, obtained from the stem cell graft. This TCR was recovered from a human donor who donated a stem cell graft to a child with acute myeloid leukemia. The CDR3, as DNA: TGCAGTGCTAGGCCAACAGGTTTTGGAAATTCACCCCTCCACTTT. It yields the protein CSARPTGFGNSPLHF.